The 10 T cell receptor beta chains listed next were all sequenced from one sample in a study of CD8+CD57+ T cells in acquired aplastic anemia. TCR beta VDJ and CDR3 were profiled, and genomic DNA was the template. MiXCR, applied by TCRdb to the reads, yields one record per CDR3 protein. Of 150,000 or so distinct CDR3 sequences in the sample, around 48% were seen once. In patients chosen for sequencing, flow cytometry had shown CD8+CD57+ cell expansion. The sequencing input was sorted CD4+, CD8+, or CD8+CD57+ T cells (not recorded which) from PBMCs. The receptors come from a human donor with aplastic anemia.

Comments on this clonotype: Compared with germline, one end of the junction differs, possibly owing to a read error. The chain carries TRBV15 and TRBJ1-5; the match to TRBD1 covers 8 bases. Germline CDR1 LNHNV, CDR2 YYDKDF (reference sequence). The CDR3 extends over 17 amino acids. CDR3 nucleotides: TGTGCCACAAGCACGGTCGGACAGGGCCTAAGCAATCAGCCCCAGCATTTT. Protein sequence: CATSTVGQGLSNQPQHF. Full variable domain (missing parts from reference TRBV15 and TRBJ1-5): DAMVIQNPRYQVTQFGKPVTLSCSQTLNHNVMYWYQQKSSQAPKLLFHYYDKDFNNEADTPDNFQSRRPNTSFCFLDIRSPGLGDTAMYLCATSTVGQGLSNQPQHFGDGTRLSIL.

This clonotype was observed a few times. The chain couples TRBV15 to TRBJ2-7; unclear D gene. Germline CDR1 and CDR2: LNHNV and YYDKDF (reference sequence). Trimming removed 0 bases from V and 1 base from J, with 13 bases in between. This CDR3 region has 16 residues. The CDR3: CATSRDRAGSSYEQYF. CDR3 DNA sequence: TGTGCCACCAGCAGAGATCGGGCAGGTTCATCCTACGAGCAGTACTTC.

This clonotype appeared many times. The CDR3 region has the DNA TGCAGCGTACCGTTCGGGACCCGCGGGTCAACTGAAGCTTTCTTT. It yields the protein CSVPFGTRGSTEAFF. The chain has TRBV29-1 and TRBJ1-1; D might be TRBD1 (5 bases). Germline V CDR1 and CDR2: SQVTM, ANQGSEA. Trimming stripped 6 bases from V and 5 bases from J, with 22 bases between. CDR3 size: 15 residues.

V is TRBV24-1 and J is TRBJ1-5; D gene uncertain. The CDR3 spans 17 residues. Per germline, CDR1 KGHDR and CDR2 SFDVKD. The ends were cut back, 0 bases at V and 2 bases at J, with 13 bases in the middle. In nucleotides, the CDR3 is TGTGCCACCAGTGATTTGGGGCAGAGCAAGGGCAATCAGCCCCAGCATTTT. Translation: CATSDLGQSKGNQPQHF.

The rearrangement joins TRBV3-1 to TRBJ2-7; 9 bases are a match to TRBD2. After removal of 6 bases from V and 7 bases from J, the junction contained 7 bases not matched to a gene. Germline CDR1 LGHDT, CDR2 YNNKEL (reference sequence). The CDR3 extends over 13 amino acids. CDR3 loop: CASRGTSLREQYF. CDR3 DNA: TGTGCCAGCAGGGGGACTAGCTTGCGGGAGCAGTACTTC.

Ten or more counts support this clonotype. V usage is TRBV9 and J usage is TRBJ2-1; tentative D call: TRBD2 (6 bases). The V gene lost 4 bases and the J gene lost 2 bases, with 10 bases spanning the gap. This CDR3 contains 14 residues. Germline lookup yields CDR1 SGDLS and CDR2 YYNGEE. CDR3 in DNA: TGTGCCAGCAGCACAGCGGGTCCCTACAATGAGCAGTTCTTC. Translation: CASSTAGPYNEQFF.

This clonotype was seen at least ten times. V is TRBV27 and J is TRBJ2-3, with a weak D call TRBD2 (6 bases). The CDR3 length is 16 residues. Trimming left V 1 base short and J 5 bases short, with 16 bases between. Germline V CDR1 and CDR2: MNHEY, SMNVEV (reference sequence). The CDR3 DNA is TGTGCCAGCAGTTTATGGGGACTTGGAGAAGAAGATACGCAGTATTTT. Its translation: CASSLWGLGEEDTQYF.

The genes are TRBV19 and TRBJ1-1; D gene uncertain. V was shortened by 6 bases and J by 4 bases, with 18 bases between the two germline ends. This CDR3 contains 15 residues. Germline V CDR1 and CDR2: LNHDA, SQIVND (reference sequence). The CDR3 loop is CASRVTVGRGTEAFF. The DNA for the CDR3 is TGTGCCAGTAGAGTGACTGTGGGCCGGGGCACTGAAGCTTTCTTT.

The chain carries TRBV4-1 and TRBJ2-3; 10 bases are shared with TRBD2. V lost 2 bases, J lost 4 bases, and 15 bases stayed unmatched. Germline V gene data show CDR1 as MGHRA and CDR2 as YSYEKL. The CDR3 contains 19 residues. CDR3 DNA: TGCGCCAGCAGCCAAACTGGGGAACTAGCGGGATTTATAGCAGATACGCAGTATTTT. Translating it yields CASSQTGELAGFIADTQYF.

This clonotype was detected ten times or more. The gene calls are TRBV5-1 and TRBJ1-1; 9 nucleotides align to TRBD1. Per germline, CDR1 SGHRS and CDR2 YFSETQ. The CDR3 is 15 residues long. The trim removed 3 bases at V and 6 bases at J, leaving 9 bases unmatched. Here the CDR3 reads CASSWRTGVGSEAFF. CDR3 coding DNA: TGCGCCAGCAGCTGGAGGACAGGGGTAGGATCTGAAGCTTTCTTT.